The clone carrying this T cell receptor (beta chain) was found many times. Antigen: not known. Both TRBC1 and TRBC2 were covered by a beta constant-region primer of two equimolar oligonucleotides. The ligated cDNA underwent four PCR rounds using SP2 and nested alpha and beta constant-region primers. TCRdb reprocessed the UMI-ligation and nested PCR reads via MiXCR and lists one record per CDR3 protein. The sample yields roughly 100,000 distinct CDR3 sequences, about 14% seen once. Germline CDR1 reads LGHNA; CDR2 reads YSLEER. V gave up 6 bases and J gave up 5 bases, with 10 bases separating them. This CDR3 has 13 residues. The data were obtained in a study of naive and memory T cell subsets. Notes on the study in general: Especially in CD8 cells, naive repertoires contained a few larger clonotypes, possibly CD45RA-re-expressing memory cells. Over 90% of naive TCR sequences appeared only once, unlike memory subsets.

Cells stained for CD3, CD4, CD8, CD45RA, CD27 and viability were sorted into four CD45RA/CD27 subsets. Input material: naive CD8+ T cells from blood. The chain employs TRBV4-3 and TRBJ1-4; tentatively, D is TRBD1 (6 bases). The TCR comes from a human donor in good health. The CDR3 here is CASRQGANEKLFF. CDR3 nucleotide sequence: TGCGCCAGCAGACAGGGTGCCAATGAAAAACTGTTTTTT.